This TCR beta chain derives from a study of T-cell memory formation after mild COVID-19. V lost 6 bases, J lost 3 bases, and 10 bases stayed unmatched. This CDR3 is built from 16 residues. Germline assignment: CDR1 MNHNY and CDR2 SVGAGI (reference sequence). TCRdb ran MiXCR on the 5' RACE reads and lists one entry per CDR3 protein. Of 140,000 or so distinct CDR3 sequences detected, roughly a fifth appear once; the ten largest clones hold approximately 2.4%. The source is an adult woman who had mild COVID-19 (a few samples of this study predate the infection). Cell type and time point are not known. The chain uses TRBV6-6 and TRBJ2-3; 9 nucleotides agree with TRBD2. Sequenced: PBMCs or a T cell subset sorted from them (not recorded which). The CDR3 DNA sequence: TGTGCCAGCAGGGGTGGGGCTAGCGGGGCGACAGATACGCAGTATTTT. Translating gives CASRGGASGATDTQYF.